What follows is one TCR beta chain and its context. Its antigen is currently unknown. The data originate from a study of cytomegalovirus exposure and HLA in healthy donors. Findings and limits, study-wide: Earlier analysis yielded a pattern in which most TCR beta V segments were productive about 90% or about 30% of the time.

Nominal health characterized the donors when sampled, though unrecorded immune exposures were likely. Trimming removed 7 bases from V and 3 bases from J; junction bases left unmatched: 6. The CDR3 contains 13 residues. Per the germline V gene, CDR1 is MNHEY and CDR2 is SVGAGI. Primers: 60 Vbeta forward and 13 Jbeta reverse. Only in-frame clones appear in the TCRdb table, and some are missing; sequencing was by immunoSEQ multiplex PCR. The sample records under 200,000 clones, 68% being singletons. Input material: PBMCs. This chain links TRBV6-5 with TRBJ2-7; TRBD2 matches 7 bases. The origin of this receptor is a man between 45 and 60 years old in good health and CMV-seronegative. The CDR3 nucleotides read TGTGCCAGCATTCCCCCGGGGGGCTACGAGCAGTACTTC. It is translated as CASIPPGGYEQYF.